This T cell receptor beta chain was identified in a study of regulatory T cells in long-lasting Graves disease. Whole-study results and caveats: The number of shared public clonotypes was higher in persistent patients (more than 2,500) than new patients (under 1,000).

This clonotype was found many times. Its target is unknown. A junction boundary mismatches the germline segment, possibly from a read error. From germline, CDR1 is SGHAT and CDR2 FQDESV (reference sequence). The CDR3 runs 14 residues. TCR beta libraries were built with iRepertoire HTBI primers and Arm-PCR of CDR3 regions. TCRdb passed the multiplex PCR reads through MiXCR, listing each CDR3 protein once. The sample gives fewer than 550,000 distinct CDR3 sequences, about a sixth of which show up once; roughly 23% is in the top ten. The sample's time point: newly diagnosed GD, antithyroid drugs for less than 3 months. Following extraction of RNA from PBMCs, that RNA was used to make the TCR library. This same sample was also part of a study on T cells in Graves' hyperthyroidism and ophthalmopathy.

The sample consisted of peripheral blood mononuclear cells (PBMCs), taken at new diagnosis, from a patient treated with antithyroid drugs. The rearrangement links TRBV11-1 to TRBJ2-1; D uncertain. The source of this sequence is a woman aged 18-30 years with Graves disease. CDR3 sequence reads: CASSLEYSYNEQFF. CDR3 coding DNA: TGCGCCAGCAGCCTGGAGTACTCCTACAATGAGCAGTTCTTC.